There are a few counts of the clone carrying this T cell receptor (beta chain). The target antigen is unknown. This sample is part of a study of cytomegalovirus exposure and HLA in healthy donors. Overall study findings and caveats: Many donors shared some public TCRs, even though most TCR sequences were rare.

V was pared by 5 bases and J by 2 bases, with 8 bases of the junction left unmatched. The CDR3 loop spans 15 amino acids. Germline V gene data show CDR1 as MNHEY and CDR2 as SMNVEV (reference sequence). The PCR was carried out with 60 Vbeta primers and 13 Jbeta primers. Some clones are missing from TCRdb's copy, which holds only in-frame ones; the method was immunoSEQ multiplex PCR. The repertoire has tens of thousands of clones, about 81% of them found once; the top ten carry about 3%. Sequenced sample: PBMCs. The V and J genes are TRBV27 and TRBJ2-7, with 8 positions matching TRBD2. The source is a woman aged 40 to 50 in good health and CMV-seronegative. CDR3 coding DNA: TGTGCCAGCAGTCCCCGTGGTAGCGGGACCTACGAGCAGTACTTC. It encodes CASSPRGSGTYEQYF.